These T cell receptor beta chains were read from a single sample in a study of beta chain features in type 1 diabetes. Only in-frame clones appear in the TCRdb table, and some are missing; sequencing was by immunoSEQ multiplex PCR. The table shows around 500,000 clones, with roughly 10% occurring only once. Input material: naive CD4+ T cells from blood. These receptors came from a woman aged 18-29 years in good health. The CDR3 runs from the conserved cysteine through the conserved F or W. A D gene is named only where the DNA matches it firmly. The size field is filled for only some rows; it gives once, few, many or a size class.

NA	TRBV4-2	TRBJ1-5	TRBD1	CASSHGTGNSNQPQHF	TGTGCCAGCAGCCATGGGACAGGTAATAGCAATCAGCCCCAGCATTTT
few	TRBV9	TRBJ2-5	NA	CASSVGLDGTQYF	TGTGCCAGCAGCGTAGGTCTGGATGGGACCCAGTACTTC
few	TRBV19	TRBJ1-4	NA	CASSPHKSGLFF	TGTGCCAGTAGCCCCCACAAGAGCGGACTGTTTTTT
NA	TRBV5-1	TRBJ2-5	TRBD1	CASSLEGQGGETQYF	TGCGCCAGCAGCTTGGAGGGACAGGGAGGTGAGACCCAGTACTTC
NA	TRBV14	TRBJ1-2	NA	CASSQVAGARGYTF	TGTGCCAGCAGCCAAGTGGCGGGGGCGCGTGGCTACACCTTC
NA	TRBV29-1	TRBJ2-5	TRBD2	CSSRVSGRAGETQYF	TGCAGCTCCCGAGTGAGCGGGAGGGCGGGGGAGACCCAGTACTTC
few	TRBV2	TRBJ2-5	NA	CASSVAGVGTQYF	TGTGCCAGCAGTGTCGCCGGGGTCGGGACCCAGTACTTC
few	TRBV7-9	TRBJ1-5	TRBD1	CASSFGTGYQPQHF	TGTGCCAGCAGCTTTGGGACAGGGTATCAGCCCCAGCATTTT
NA	TRBV29-1	TRBJ2-3	NA	CSVRGLNTDTQYF	TGCAGCGTTCGGGGCCTCAACACAGATACGCAGTATTTT
NA	TRBV7-3	TRBJ2-1	TRBD1	CASSLIGGGSTSYNEQFF	TGTGCCAGCAGCTTAATAGGGGGCGGCAGCACCTCCTACAATGAGCAGTTCTTC
few	TRBV4-3	TRBJ2-7	NA	CASSQPGTGTGEQYF	TGCGCCAGCAGCCAACCCGGGACCGGAACTGGCGAGCAGTACTTC
NA	TRBV25-1	TRBJ2-3	TRBD1	CASPRTGWVDTQYF	TGTGCCAGCCCCCGGACAGGGTGGGTGGATACGCAGTATTTT
few	TRBV5-1	TRBJ2-1	TRBD2	CASSLGASGRADLDEQFF	TGCGCCAGCAGCTTGGGGGCTAGCGGGAGGGCGGATCTCGATGAGCAGTTCTTC
few	TRBV9	TRBJ2-6	NA	CASSSNLVSGANVLTF	TGTGCCAGCAGCTCAAATCTCGTCTCTGGGGCCAACGTCCTGACTTTC
few	TRBV15	TRBJ2-2	TRBD2	CATSGRTRAGELFF	TGTGCCACCAGCGGGCGGACTAGGGCCGGGGAGCTGTTTTTT
few	TRBV30	TRBJ1-4	NA	CAWGGGRDLEKLFF	TGTGCCTGGGGAGGGGGTAGGGATCTTGAAAAACTGTTTTTT
NA	TRBV2	TRBJ2-5	TRBD2	CASSEVASGVQETQYF	TGTGCCAGCAGTGAAGTGGCTAGCGGGGTCCAAGAGACCCAGTACTTC
NA	TRBV30	TRBJ2-7	NA	CAWSRHEQYF	TGTGCCTGGAGTAGGCACGAGCAGTACTTC
few	TRBV4-2	TRBJ2-5	NA	CASSQGTRDQETQYF	TGTGCCAGCAGCCAAGGGACGAGGGATCAAGAGACCCAGTACTTC
NA	TRBV29-1	TRBJ1-1	NA	CSVVAAYTEAFF	TGCAGCGTTGTCGCTGCCTACACTGAAGCTTTCTTT
many	TRBV29-1	TRBJ1-2	NA	CSTTTGYGYTF	TGCAGCACCACGACAGGATATGGCTACACCTTC
NA	TRBV6-5	TRBJ2-5	NA	CASSYRGLETQYF	TGTGCCAGCAGTTACAGGGGGTTGGAGACCCAGTACTTC
NA	TRBV4-1	TRBJ2-5	TRBD1	CASSQGELAGGETQYF	TGCGCCAGCAGCCAAGGGGAGCTGGCAGGGGGAGAGACCCAGTACTTC
NA	TRBV9	TRBJ2-1	NA	CASSADSSYNEQFF	TGTGCCAGCAGCGCAGATTCCTCCTACAATGAGCAGTTCTTC
NA	TRBV5-1	TRBJ2-3	NA	CASSLASPDTQYF	TGCGCCAGCAGCTTGGCCAGCCCGGATACGCAGTATTTT
few	TRBV7-9	TRBJ2-3	NA	CASSPLRDSGPDTQYF	TGTGCCAGCTCACCCCTCCGGGACAGCGGGCCAGATACGCAGTATTTT
few	TRBV21-1	TRBJ2-4	NA	CASSLHRTDRTKNIQYF	TGTGCCAGCAGCCTTCATCGGACAGACAGGACCAAAAACATTCAGTACTTC
NA	TRBV6-5	TRBJ2-7	NA	CASSYRSFGYEQYF	TGTGCCAGCAGTTACCGGAGTTTCGGGTACGAGCAGTACTTC
few	TRBV5-4	TRBJ2-1	TRBD2	CASSFTSGSYNEQFF	TGTGCCAGCAGCTTCACTAGCGGTTCCTACAATGAGCAGTTCTTC
NA	TRBV7-9	TRBJ1-6	NA	CASSPSMASPLHF	TGTGCCAGCAGCCCCAGCATGGCTTCACCCCTCCACTTT
few	TRBV4-1	TRBJ2-2	NA	CASSHGQGFVAGELFF	TGCGCCAGCAGCCATGGGCAGGGGTTCGTGGCCGGGGAGCTGTTTTTT
NA	TRBV7-2	TRBJ1-3	NA	CASSFGARSGNTIYF	TGTGCCAGCAGCTTCGGGGCCCGCTCTGGAAACACCATATATTTT
few	TRBV30	TRBJ2-6	NA	CAWSVVRTGANVLTF	TGTGCCTGGAGTGTAGTTAGAACTGGGGCCAACGTCCTGACTTTC
few	TRBV7-2	TRBJ2-7	NA	CASSLGTLRSYEQYF	TGTGCCAGCAGCTTAGGGACCCTACGTAGCTACGAGCAGTACTTC
few	TRBV7-2	TRBJ2-7	NA	CASSLMTRYEQYF	TGTGCCAGCAGCCTCATGACTAGATACGAGCAGTACTTC
NA	TRBV7-3	TRBJ2-5	NA	CASSLVQGQETQYF	TGTGCCAGCAGCTTAGTCCAGGGACAAGAGACCCAGTACTTC